This T cell receptor beta chain was obtained from a study of beta chain features in type 1 diabetes. The overall study: All samples yielded roughly 110 million examined sorted cells. Points from the study as a whole: It was not settled here whether HLA type affects TCRB rearrangement. A cDNA-based sequencing approach could over-represent cells with high TCR expression.

This clone was seen a few times. The antigen remains unidentified. Via CD45RO/CCR7/CD25/CD127/CD95/CD27, cells of the CD4+ naive, central memory, regulatory and stem cell-like memory subsets were sorted. Sequenced material consisted of expressed TCRB transcripts (all of the isolated RNA was reverse transcribed). Only in-frame clones appear in the TCRdb table, and some are missing; sequencing was by immunoSEQ multiplex PCR. This sample carries 450,000 or so clones, roughly an eighth of them seen once, and the ten largest clones take 0.04% to 0.05%. The sample was naive CD4+ T cells from blood. The TCR comes from a young woman in good health.

CDR3 protein: CASSSYNYEQYF. The CDR3 DNA reads TGTGCCAGCAGCTCCTATAACTACGAGCAGTACTTC. The V gene is TRBV7-2, the J gene TRBJ2-7; D is unresolved. Germline V CDR1 and CDR2: SGHTA, FQGNSA. V lost 4 bases and J 3 bases, leaving 7 bases between the germline ends. There are 12 residues in the CDR3.